Included here is one T cell receptor beta chain sequence, with context. Its antigen is currently not known. No much larger clonotype is one base removed from it; base qualities were not supplied. This entry is derived from a study of technical replicates of blood from a few donors (dated by TCRdb to 2016 to 2017). Library method: the immunoSEQ multiplex PCR assay. Imported from immuneACCESS, the table was reduced by TCRdb to in-frame sequences with V and J called. These copies leave out some clones; in studies compared against another copy, an unresolved V gene accounts for under half, and the cause of the remainder is not known. The sample contains approximately 70,000 clones, 91% of them found a single time. Roughly 0.38% of the sample belongs to the ten largest clones. There are 13 amino acids in the CDR3, from cysteine to phenylalanine inclusive. This entry keeps only the CDR3 DNA: 39 bases, framed from base 1. Reading the germline V gene gives CDR1 MDHEN and CDR2 SYDVKM. V is pared back by 3 bases and J by 11 bases, with 16 bases lying between the germline termini.

What was sequenced was T cells isolated from PBMCs. This clonotype originated in a human donor in good health. Some clones in this sample may be carry-over from other donors' samples. The receptor chain draws on TRBV28 and TRBJ1-1; possibly the D gene is TRBD1, per 5 matching bases. CDR3 protein: CASSFEPGVGAFF. The sequence in DNA is TGTGCCAGCAGTTTTGAGCCGGGGGTTGGGGCTTTCTTT. With all but the CDR3 taken from the reference TRBV28 and TRBJ1-1 genes, the full variable domain is: DVKVTQSSRYLVKRTGEKVFLECVQDMDHENMFWYRQDPGLGLRLIYFSYDVKMKEKGDIPEGYSVSREKKERFSLILESASTNQTSMYLCASSFEPGVGAFFGQGTRLTVV.